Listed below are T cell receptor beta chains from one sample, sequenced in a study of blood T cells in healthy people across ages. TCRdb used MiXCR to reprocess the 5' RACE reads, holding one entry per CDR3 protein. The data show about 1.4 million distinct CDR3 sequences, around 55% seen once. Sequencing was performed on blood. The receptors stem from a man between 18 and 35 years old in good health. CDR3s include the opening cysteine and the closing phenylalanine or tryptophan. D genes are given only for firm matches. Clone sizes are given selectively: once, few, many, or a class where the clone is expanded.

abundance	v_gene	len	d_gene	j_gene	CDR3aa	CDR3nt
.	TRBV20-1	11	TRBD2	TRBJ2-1	CSAHSGSEQFF	TGCAGTGCTCATAGCGGGAGTGAGCAGTTCTTC
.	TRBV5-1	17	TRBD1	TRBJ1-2	CASSLGDRGGFAYGYTF	TGCGCCAGCAGCTTGGGGGACAGGGGAGGTTTCGCCTATGGCTACACCTTC
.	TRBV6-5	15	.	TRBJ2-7	CASSFGRGLPYEQYF	TGTGCCAGCAGTTTTGGACGAGGGCTACCCTACGAGCAGTACTTC
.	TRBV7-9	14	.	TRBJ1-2	CASSRTAPNYGYTF	TGTGCCAGCAGCCGGACAGCTCCTAACTATGGCTACACCTTC
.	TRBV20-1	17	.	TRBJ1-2	CSARDRGRSILTNGYTF	TGCAGTGCTAGAGATCGCGGCAGAAGTATCTTAACTAATGGCTACACCTTC
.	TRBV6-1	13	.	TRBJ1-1	CASSANRNGVAFF	TGTGCCAGCAGTGCTAACCGAAATGGGGTAGCTTTCTTT
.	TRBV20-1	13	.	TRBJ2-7	CSAPGGPDYEQYF	TGCAGTGCCCCCGGCGGACCGGACTACGAGCAGTACTTC
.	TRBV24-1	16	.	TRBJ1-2	CATSGGSTALIDGYTF	TGTGCCACCAGTGGTGGCAGTACAGCTTTGATTGATGGCTACACCTTC
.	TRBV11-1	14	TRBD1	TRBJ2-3	CASSLLGQSKMQYF	TGTGCCAGCAGCTTGTTGGGACAGTCAAAGATGCAGTATTTT
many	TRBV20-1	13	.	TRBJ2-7	CSASFQGPYEQYF	TGCAGTGCTAGTTTCCAGGGCCCCTACGAGCAGTACTTC
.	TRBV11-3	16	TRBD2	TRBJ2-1	CASSSRAGGLLNEQFF	TGTGCCAGCAGCAGTCGAGCGGGAGGACTCCTCAATGAGCAGTTCTTC
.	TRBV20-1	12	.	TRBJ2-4	CSGQGGGNIQYF	TGCAGTGGGCAGGGGGGAGGAAACATTCAGTACTTC
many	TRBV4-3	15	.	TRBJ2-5	CASSQERGMGETQYF	TGCGCCAGCAGCCAAGAGAGGGGCATGGGAGAGACCCAGTACTTC